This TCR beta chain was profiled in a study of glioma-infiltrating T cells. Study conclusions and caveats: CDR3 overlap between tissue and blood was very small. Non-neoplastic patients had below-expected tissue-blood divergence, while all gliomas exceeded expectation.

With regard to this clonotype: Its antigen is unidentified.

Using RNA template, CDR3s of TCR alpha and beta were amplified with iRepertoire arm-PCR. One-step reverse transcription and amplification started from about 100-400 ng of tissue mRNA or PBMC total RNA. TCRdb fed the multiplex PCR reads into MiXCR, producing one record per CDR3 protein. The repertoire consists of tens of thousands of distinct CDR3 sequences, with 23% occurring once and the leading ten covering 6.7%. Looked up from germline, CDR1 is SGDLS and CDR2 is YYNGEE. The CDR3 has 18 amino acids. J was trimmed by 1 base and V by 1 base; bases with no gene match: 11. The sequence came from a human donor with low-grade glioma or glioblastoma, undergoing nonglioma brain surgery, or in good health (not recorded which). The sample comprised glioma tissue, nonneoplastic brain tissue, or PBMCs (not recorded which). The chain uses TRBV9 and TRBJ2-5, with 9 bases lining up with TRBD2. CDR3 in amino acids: CASSVSLAGLLSQETQYF. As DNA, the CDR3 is TGTGCCAGCAGCGTATCTCTAGCGGGGCTCCTAAGCCAAGAGACCCAGTACTTC.